Listed here are 11 T cell receptor beta chains from one sample, sequenced in a study of T-cell memory formation after mild COVID-19. TCRdb used MiXCR to reprocess the 5' RACE reads, holding one entry per CDR3 protein. The sample lists roughly 160,000 distinct CDR3 sequences, under 14% occurring once. Sequenced input: PBMCs or a T cell subset sorted from them (not recorded which). These receptor sequences come from a young man who had mild COVID-19 (a few samples of this study predate the infection). Cell type and time point are not known.

The chain recombines TRBV6-2 or TRBV6-3 with TRBJ2-1, with D perhaps matching TRBD1 (6 bases). This CDR3 contains 14 residues. V was shortened by 7 bases and J by 2 bases, with 12 bases between the two germline ends. Germline V gives CDR1 MNHEY, CDR2 SVGEGT. The chain's CDR3 is CASTSDSPYNEQFF. The CDR3 bases are TGTGCCAGCACCTCGGACAGCCCCTACAATGAGCAGTTCTTC.

This clonotype has more than one count but fewer than ten. The chain employs TRBV5-1 and TRBJ2-3; possibly TRBD1 for D (5 bases). The CDR3 runs to 14 residues. Germline V lookup: CDR1 SGHRS, CDR2 YFSETQ. V lost 2 bases and J 6 bases, leaving 13 bases between the germline ends. CDR3 amino acids: CASSFGQRGDTQYF. The CDR3, as DNA: TGCGCCAGCAGCTTCGGACAACGAGGTGATACGCAGTATTTT.

CDR3 residues: CASSSPSGVQETQYF. The CDR3 DNA reads TGTGCCAGCAGCTCTCCTAGCGGGGTTCAAGAGACCCAGTACTTC. V is TRBV5-4 and J is TRBJ2-5, with 9 bases that match TRBD2. The trim removed 3 bases at V and 2 bases at J, leaving 5 bases unmatched. Looked up from germline, CDR1 is SGHNT and CDR2 is YYREEE (reference sequence). The CDR3 spans 15 residues.

This clonotype has more than one count but fewer than ten. The V and J genes are TRBV18 and TRBJ1-1; 7 bases match TRBD1. The CDR3 is 15 residues long. Germline V gene data show CDR1 as KGHSH and CDR2 as LQKENI. Trimming cost V 3 bases and J 1 base; bases outside gene matches: 5. In DNA, the CDR3 is TGTGCCAGCTCACCTGGGGGACAGAAGAACACTGAAGCTTTCTTT. This gives the protein CASSPGGQKNTEAFF.

In this sample, this clonotype turned up a few times. V usage is TRBV6-1 and J usage is TRBJ2-3; D may be TRBD1 or TRBD2 (5 bases each). Germline CDR1 MNHNS, CDR2 SASEGT. This CDR3 is 15 amino acids long. V lost 5 bases and J lost 0, with 12 bases in between. The CDR3 protein is CASSSQGASTDTQYF. The CDR3 nucleotides are TGTGCCAGCAGTAGTCAGGGAGCTAGCACAGATACGCAGTATTTT.

This clonotype was seen a handful of times. The chain is built from TRBV27 and TRBJ2-5, with 7 bases aligning to TRBD2. Unmatched junction bases numbered 14, after V lost 8 bases and J lost 5 bases. This CDR3 is 15 amino acids long. Germline CDR1 and CDR2: MNHEY and SMNVEV (reference sequence). CDR3 coding DNA: TGTGCCAGCTCAAATGAAGGGACTATTTATGAGACCCAGTACTTC. Translation gives CASSNEGTIYETQYF.

This clonotype has more than one count but fewer than ten. CDR3 nucleotide sequence: TGCGCCAGCAGCCAAGATGCGGGTCAGCCCCAGCATTTT. As protein: CASSQDAGQPQHF. V gene TRBV4-1 combines with J gene TRBJ1-5; no clear D. Trimming pared 0 bases from V and 6 bases from J, leaving 6 bases between. The V gene's germline CDR1 is MGHRA and CDR2 YSYEKL. The CDR3 extends over 13 amino acids.

The sample holds a few counts of this clonotype. J is TRBJ2-3 and V is TRBV9; D not resolved. V shed 0 bases and J shed 5 bases, with 7 bases lying between them. The CDR3 runs 13 residues. The germline V gene encodes CDR1 SGDLS and CDR2 YYNGEE. The CDR3 region has the DNA TGTGCCAGCAGCGTAGTAGAGGAAGATACGCAGTATTTT. It yields the protein CASSVVEEDTQYF.

This clonotype was counted only a few times. The V call is TRBV14, the J call TRBJ1-1; a possible D gene is TRBD1 (5 bases). Trimming left V 2 bases short and J 0 bases short, with 10 bases between. Germline assignment: CDR1 SGHDN and CDR2 FVKESK. The CDR3 is 15 residues long. Written as DNA, the CDR3 is TGTGCCAGCAGCCAACGGGACGGTATGAACACTGAAGCTTTCTTT. Encoded protein: CASSQRDGMNTEAFF. The full variable domain, completed using reference TRBV14 and TRBJ1-1, is EAGVTQFPSHSVIEKGQTVTLRCDPISGHDNLYWYRRVMGKEIKFLLHFVKESKQDESGMPNNRFLAERTGGTYSTLKVQPAELEDSGVYFCASSQRDGMNTEAFFGQGTRLTVV.

Only a few counts were recorded for this clonotype. This chain joins TRBV6-5 and TRBJ1-1; no reliable D call. Germline CDR1 is MNHEY and CDR2 is SVGAGI. V lost 7 bases and J lost 6, with 12 bases in between. The CDR3 runs 12 residues. The CDR3 spells CASKSATSEAFF. The CDR3 bases are TGTGCCAGCAAGTCAGCCACTTCTGAAGCTTTCTTT.

CDR3 sequence reads: CSARTWGQGRVPSNGYTF. CDR3 nucleotide sequence: TGCAGTGCTAGAACATGGGGCCAGGGAAGAGTGCCGTCCAATGGCTACACCTTC. V and J are TRBV20-1 and TRBJ1-2, with D perhaps TRBD1 (5 bases). The CDR3 length is 18 residues. Germline values: CDR1 DFQATT, CDR2 SNEGSKA (reference sequence). Trimming took off 2 bases at V and 6 bases at J, with 28 bases between the two ends.